These 14 T cell receptor beta chains came from one sample sequenced in a study of blood T cell repertoires in COVID-19. Assay used: immunoSEQ multiplex PCR; TCRdb lists only in-frame clones, some missing. The sample holds a few hundred thousand clones, more than 70% seen once. The source material was peripheral blood. These receptors all stem from a woman at least 80 years old with acute or convalescent COVID-19.

The rearrangement joins TRBV7-2 to TRBJ2-3, with 10 bases matching TRBD2. Germline CDR1 and CDR2: SGHTA and FQGNSA. The CDR3 has 18 amino acids. J gave up 1 base and V 1 base, and 8 bases lay outside the gene matches. CDR3 protein: CASSLVLPLAGGTDTQYF. Written as DNA, the CDR3 is TGTGCCAGCAGCTTAGTTTTGCCTCTAGCGGGGGGCACAGATACGCAGTATTTT.

The rearrangement links TRBV18 to TRBJ2-3, with 7 bases identical to TRBD1. Trimming cost V 2 bases and J 8 bases; bases outside gene matches: 7. Germline CDR1 and CDR2: KGHSH and LQKENI. This CDR3 region has 14 residues. In DNA form, the CDR3 reads TGTGCCAGCTCACCAGGAGACAGGGCGGGTACGCAGTATTTT. Translated, it gives CASSPGDRAGTQYF.

The chain combines TRBV7-3 with TRBJ1-6; maybe TRBD1 (6 bases). The germline CDR1 and CDR2 sequences are SGHTA and FQGTGA. V dropped 4 bases and J dropped 10 bases, with 17 bases sitting between them. This CDR3 has 15 residues. As DNA, the CDR3 is TGTGCCAGCAGCTCCAACAGGGTGGAGAACTCACCCCTCCACTTT. It is translated as CASSSNRVENSPLHF. Variable domain in full (rest from reference TRBV7-3 and TRBJ1-6): GAGVSQTPSNKVTEKGKYVELRCDPISGHTALYWYRQSLGQGPEFLIYFQGTGAADDSGLPNDRFFAVRPEGSVSTLKIQRTERGDSAVYLCASSSNRVENSPLHFGNGTRLTVT.

The rearrangement uses TRBV11-3 and TRBJ2-1; 10 bases are shared with TRBD2. Germline V gene data show CDR1 as SGHNT and CDR2 as YENEEA. The CDR3 sequence is 16 residues long. With V trimmed by 1 base and J by 4 bases, 4 bases remained unmatched. The CDR3 sequence: CASSLVASGGYNEQFF. The CDR3, as DNA: TGTGCCAGCAGCTTAGTAGCTAGCGGGGGTTACAATGAGCAGTTCTTC.

This clone was detected a few times. The chain has TRBV10-3 and TRBJ1-2, with D unclear. Per germline, CDR1 ENHRY and CDR2 SYGVKD. This CDR3 has 14 residues. With 3 bases removed from V and 1 base from J, the gap between germline ends came to 9 bases. The CDR3: CAISEGGNNYGYTF. The DNA for the CDR3 is TGTGCCATCAGTGAAGGCGGTAATAACTATGGCTACACCTTC.

The rearrangement links TRBV18 to TRBJ1-1; 7 positions agree with TRBD1. Trimming took 3 bases from V and 5 from J; bases not matched to a gene: 9. CDR1 is KGHSH and CDR2 is LQKENI in the germline V gene. The CDR3 spans 15 residues. The CDR3 region has the DNA TGTGCCAGCTCACCGTCCGAACGACAGGGAACTGAAGCTTTCTTT. Its protein product is CASSPSERQGTEAFF.

This clone has only one observation. This chain joins TRBV5-5 and TRBJ2-2; weak D call: TRBD1 (6 bases). The ends were cut back, 4 bases at V and 6 bases at J, with 10 bases in the middle. CDR3 length: 13 residues. From germline, CDR1 is SGHKS and CDR2 YYEKEE (reference sequence). CDR3 bases: TGTGCCAGCAGCCCTGGACAGTCCGGGGAGCTGTTTTTT. This translates into CASSPGQSGELFF.

The chain combines TRBV29-1 with TRBJ1-1; 7 nucleotides line up with TRBD1. The CDR3 sequence is 12 residues long. After removal of 6 bases from V and 5 bases from J, the junction contained 6 bases not matched to a gene. Germline V gene sequence: CDR1 SQVTM, CDR2 ANQGSEA. In nucleotides, the CDR3 is TGCAGCGTCGCAGACAGGGATACTGAAGCTTTCTTT. It is translated as CSVADRDTEAFF.

The sample holds one count of this clone. The chain employs TRBV30 and TRBJ1-4; tentatively, D is TRBD1 (5 bases). The CDR3 has 14 amino acids. CDR1 GTSNPN and CDR2 SVGIG come from the germline V gene (reference sequence). The ends were cut back, 0 bases at V and 8 bases at J, with 13 bases in the middle. DNA of the CDR3: TGTGCCTGGAGTGTAGGAGGGGCGAGCGAAAAACTGTTTTTT. Its protein product is CAWSVGGASEKLFF.

The V gene is TRBV18, the J gene TRBJ2-2; maybe TRBD1 (6 bases). V was clipped by 6 bases and J by 6 bases, with 17 bases between them. Germline V gene sequence: CDR1 KGHSH, CDR2 LQKENI. The CDR3 has 15 residues. The CDR3 DNA sequence: TGTGCCAGCTCGACGATGGCAGGGGAACCCGGGGAGCTGTTTTTT. Translation gives CASSTMAGEPGELFF.

The chain uses TRBV25-1 and TRBJ1-2; D is unresolved. Per germline, CDR1 MGHDK and CDR2 SYGVNS. The CDR3 totals 15 residues. Trimming left V 1 base short and J 4 bases short, with 13 bases between. The CDR3 region is CASSELPPRSYGYTF. The CDR3 nucleotides are TGTGCCAGCAGTGAATTACCACCTAGGAGCTATGGCTACACCTTC.

The count of this clone is one. The CDR3, as DNA: TGCAGCGTTGCGGGTTCCGGCATGGTTGGAACTGAAGCTTTCTTT. Protein: CSVAGSGMVGTEAFF. This chain joins TRBV29-1 and TRBJ1-1, with D unresolved. The CDR3 totals 15 residues. Germline V lookup: CDR1 SQVTM, CDR2 ANQGSEA. V was clipped by 4 bases and J by 5 bases, with 20 bases between them.

This clone has a single count. The rearrangement links TRBV12-1 to TRBJ2-5; TRBD2 is the table's D call and was not checked against the DNA. TRBV12-1 constitutes a pseudogene. The CDR3 is 14 amino acids. Here the CDR3 reads CASSHPSGGETQYF. The DNA for the CDR3 is TGTGCCAGCAGCCATCCTAGCGGGGGGGAGACCCAGTACTTC.

This chain uses TRBV29-1 with TRBJ1-2, with a tentative D call TRBD1 (6 bases). Germline V gene data show CDR1 as SQVTM and CDR2 as ANQGSEA. The CDR3 loop spans 12 amino acids. V was cut by 3 bases and J by 6 bases, with 11 bases left in between. This chain's CDR3 is CSVDSGADGYTF. Written as DNA, the CDR3 is TGCAGCGTTGATTCAGGGGCGGATGGCTACACCTTC.